The 3 T cell receptor beta chains below come from one sample, sequenced in a study of T cells after yellow fever vaccination. TCRdb reprocessed the 5' RACE reads via MiXCR and lists one record per CDR3 protein. The sample yields about 240,000 distinct CDR3 sequences, 6.9% seen once. The specimen was CD4+ T cells sorted from PBMCs, collected 15 days after the yellow fever booster vaccination. Receptor source: a young man who received the YFV17D yellow fever vaccine.

This clonotype showed up just a few times. The genes are TRBV3-1 and TRBJ2-1, with 8 nucleotides matching TRBD2. The CDR3 is 13 amino acids. V trimming: 2 bases; J trimming: 7 bases; junction bases outside the gene matches: 1. Per germline, CDR1 LGHDT and CDR2 YNNKEL (reference sequence). CDR3 bases: TGTGCCAGCAGCCAAAAGCGGGAGAATGAGCAGTTCTTC. As protein: CASSQKRENEQFF.

In its sample, this clonotype was seen a few times. The rearrangement joins TRBV7-9 to TRBJ2-1; D gene uncertain. This CDR3 has 17 amino acids. Germline CDR1 and CDR2: SEHNR and FQNEAQ (reference sequence). V was clipped by 5 bases and J by 5 bases, with 22 bases between them. CDR3: CASSPPFRASIHNEQFF. Here the CDR3 DNA reads TGTGCCAGCAGCCCGCCCTTTCGCGCCTCAATCCACAATGAGCAGTTCTTC. The complete variable domain, with remaining parts taken from reference TRBV7-9 and TRBJ2-1, reads DTGVSQNPRHKITKRGQNVTFRCDPISEHNRLYWYRQTLGQGPEFLTYFQNEAQLEKSRLLSDRFSAERPKGSFSTLEIQRTEQGDSAMYLCASSPPFRASIHNEQFFGPGTRLTVL.

The V gene is TRBV24-1, the J gene TRBJ2-1; 11 bases match TRBD1. V shed 4 bases and J 2 bases; nucleotides not matched to a gene: 6. CDR3 length: 17 amino acids. Germline CDR1 and CDR2: KGHDR and SFDVKD. The CDR3 is CATSDPPGQGAYNEQFF. CDR3 DNA: TGTGCCACCAGTGACCCACCGGGACAGGGGGCCTACAATGAGCAGTTCTTC.